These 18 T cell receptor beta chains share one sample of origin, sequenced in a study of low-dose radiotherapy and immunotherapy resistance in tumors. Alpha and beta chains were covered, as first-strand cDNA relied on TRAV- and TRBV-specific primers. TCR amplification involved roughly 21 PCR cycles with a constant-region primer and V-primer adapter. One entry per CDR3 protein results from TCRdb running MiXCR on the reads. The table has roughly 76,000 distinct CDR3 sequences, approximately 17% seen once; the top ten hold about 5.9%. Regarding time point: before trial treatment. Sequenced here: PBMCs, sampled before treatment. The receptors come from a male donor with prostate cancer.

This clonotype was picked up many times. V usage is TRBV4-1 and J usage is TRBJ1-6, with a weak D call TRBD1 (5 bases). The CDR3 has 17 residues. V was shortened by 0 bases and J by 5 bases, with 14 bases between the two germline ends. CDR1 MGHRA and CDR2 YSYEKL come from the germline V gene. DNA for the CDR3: TGCGCCAGCAGCCAAGATAAGCGGGGGTTCGATAATTCACCCCTCCACTTT. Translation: CASSQDKRGFDNSPLHF.

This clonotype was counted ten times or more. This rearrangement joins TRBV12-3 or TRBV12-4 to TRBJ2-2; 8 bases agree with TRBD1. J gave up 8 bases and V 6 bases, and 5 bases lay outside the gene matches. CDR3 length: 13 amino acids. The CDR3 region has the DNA TGTGCCAGCAGCAGTGGACAGGGTGGGGAGCTGTTTTTT. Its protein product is CASSSGQGGELFF.

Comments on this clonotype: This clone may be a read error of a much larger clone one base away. CDR3 region: CASSLGRGSCEQYF. The CDR3 DNA is TGTGCCAGCAGCCTTGGCAGGGGGTCCTGCGAGCAGTACTTC. The genes are TRBV7-2 and TRBJ2-7; 7 nucleotides line up with TRBD1. This CDR3 is built from 14 residues. In germline, CDR1 is SGHTA, CDR2 FQGNSA.

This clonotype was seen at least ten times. The CDR3 DNA follows: TGCAGTGCTAAACAGGAGGCCTACACCTTC. The encoded protein is CSAKQEAYTF. The chain has TRBV20-1 and TRBJ1-2; tentatively, D is TRBD1 (5 bases). The CDR3 loop spans 10 amino acids. CDR1 and CDR2 from the germline V gene are DFQATT and SNEGSKA (reference sequence). V was clipped by 4 bases and J by 10 bases, with 10 bases between them.

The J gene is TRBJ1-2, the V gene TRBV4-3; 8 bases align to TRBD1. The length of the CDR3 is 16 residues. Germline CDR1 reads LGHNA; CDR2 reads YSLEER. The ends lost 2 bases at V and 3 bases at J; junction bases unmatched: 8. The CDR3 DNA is TGCGCCAGCAGCCAAAGTCGGCAGGGGGCTTACTATGGCTACACCTTC. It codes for CASSQSRQGAYYGYTF.

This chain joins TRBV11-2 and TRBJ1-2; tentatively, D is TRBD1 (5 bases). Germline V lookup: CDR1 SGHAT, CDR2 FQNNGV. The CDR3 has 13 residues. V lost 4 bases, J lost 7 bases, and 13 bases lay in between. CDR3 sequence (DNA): TGTGCCAGCAGCTCACCTCGGGGCGCTGGCTACACCTTC. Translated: CASSSPRGAGYTF.

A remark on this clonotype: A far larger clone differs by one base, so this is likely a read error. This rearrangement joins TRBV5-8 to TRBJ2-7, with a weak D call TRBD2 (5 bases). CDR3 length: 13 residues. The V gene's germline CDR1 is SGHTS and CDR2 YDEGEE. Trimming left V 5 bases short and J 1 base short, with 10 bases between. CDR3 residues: CASSEGWSYEQYF. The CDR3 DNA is TGTGCCAGCAGTGAGGGCTGGTCCTACGAGCAGTACTTC.

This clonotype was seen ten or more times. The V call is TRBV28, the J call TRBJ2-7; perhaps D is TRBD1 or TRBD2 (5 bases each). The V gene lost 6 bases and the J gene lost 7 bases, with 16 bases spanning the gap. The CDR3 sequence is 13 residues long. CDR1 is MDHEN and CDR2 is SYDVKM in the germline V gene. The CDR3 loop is CASRAGTENEQYF. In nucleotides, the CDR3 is TGTGCCAGCAGGGCCGGGACGGAGAATGAGCAGTACTTC. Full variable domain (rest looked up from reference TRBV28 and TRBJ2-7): DVKVTQSSRYLVKRTGEKVFLECVQDMDHENMFWYRQDPGLGLRLIYFSYDVKMKEKGDIPEGYSVSREKKERFSLILESASTNQTSMYLCASRAGTENEQYFGPGTRLTVT.

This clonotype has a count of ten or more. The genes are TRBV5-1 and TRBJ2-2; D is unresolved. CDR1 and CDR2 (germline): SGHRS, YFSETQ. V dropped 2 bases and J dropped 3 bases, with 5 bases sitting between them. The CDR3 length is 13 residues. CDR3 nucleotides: TGCGCCAGCAGCTTAGACTACACCGGGGAGCTGTTTTTT. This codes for CASSLDYTGELFF.

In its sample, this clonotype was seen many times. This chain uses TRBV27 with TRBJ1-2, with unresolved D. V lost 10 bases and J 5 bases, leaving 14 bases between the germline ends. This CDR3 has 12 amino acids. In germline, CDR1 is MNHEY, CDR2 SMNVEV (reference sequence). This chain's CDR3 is CATLYRPYGYTF. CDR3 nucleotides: TGTGCCACCCTGTACAGACCGTATGGCTACACCTTC.

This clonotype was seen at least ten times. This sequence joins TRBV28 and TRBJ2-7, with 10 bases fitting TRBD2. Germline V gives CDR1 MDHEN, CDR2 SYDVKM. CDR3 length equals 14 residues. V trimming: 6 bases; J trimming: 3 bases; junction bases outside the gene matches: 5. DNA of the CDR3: TGTGCCAGCAGGGAGAGCGGGAGGGGCTACGAGCAGTACTTC. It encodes CASRESGRGYEQYF. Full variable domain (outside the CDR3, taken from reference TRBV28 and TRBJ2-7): DVKVTQSSRYLVKRTGEKVFLECVQDMDHENMFWYRQDPGLGLRLIYFSYDVKMKEKGDIPEGYSVSREKKERFSLILESASTNQTSMYLCASRESGRGYEQYFGPGTRLTVT.

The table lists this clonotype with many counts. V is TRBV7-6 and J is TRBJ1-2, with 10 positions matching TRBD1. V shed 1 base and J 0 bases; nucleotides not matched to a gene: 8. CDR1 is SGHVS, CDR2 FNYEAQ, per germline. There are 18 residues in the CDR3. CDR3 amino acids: CASSLDATGGWTNYGYTF. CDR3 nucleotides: TGTGCCAGCAGCTTAGATGCGACAGGGGGCTGGACTAACTATGGCTACACCTTC. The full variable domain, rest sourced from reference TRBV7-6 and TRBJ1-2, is GAGVSQSPRYKVTKRGQDVALRCDPISGHVSLYWYRQALGQGPEFLTYFNYEAQQDKSGLPNDRFSAERPEGSISTLTIQRTEQRDSAMYRCASSLDATGGWTNYGYTFGSGTRLTVV.

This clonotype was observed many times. The CDR3 is CASRKTGIDSYNEQFF. The CDR3 DNA follows: TGTGCCAGCAGGAAAACCGGGATTGACTCCTACAATGAGCAGTTCTTC. The chain uses TRBV6-5 and TRBJ2-1; a weak D match, TRBD2 (5 bases). Trimming pared 6 bases from V and 0 bases from J, leaving 15 bases between. Germline V gene sequence: CDR1 MNHEY, CDR2 SVGAGI. The CDR3 spans 16 residues.

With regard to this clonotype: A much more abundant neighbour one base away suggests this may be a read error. Written as DNA, the CDR3 is TGTGTCAGTAGTATTGTTTTAGGTTCCAATGAGCAGTTCTTC. Residues: CVSSIVLGSNEQFF. This chain connects TRBV19 to TRBJ2-1; no firm D call. CDR3 length: 14 amino acids. Per germline, CDR1 LNHDA and CDR2 SQIVND (reference sequence).

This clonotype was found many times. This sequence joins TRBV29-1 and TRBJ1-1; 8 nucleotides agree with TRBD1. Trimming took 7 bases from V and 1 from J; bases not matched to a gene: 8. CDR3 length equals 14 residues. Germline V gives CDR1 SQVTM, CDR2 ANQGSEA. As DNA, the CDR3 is TGCAGCGCGTGGGACAGGTCGGAGAACACTGAAGCTTTCTTT. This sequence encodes CSAWDRSENTEAFF.

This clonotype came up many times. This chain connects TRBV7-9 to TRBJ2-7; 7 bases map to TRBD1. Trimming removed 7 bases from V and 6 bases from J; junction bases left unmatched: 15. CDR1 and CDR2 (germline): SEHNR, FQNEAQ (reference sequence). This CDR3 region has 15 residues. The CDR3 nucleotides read TGTGCCAGCAACGAGGGCTCAGGGGGTTATGGCGAGCAGTACTTC. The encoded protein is CASNEGSGGYGEQYF. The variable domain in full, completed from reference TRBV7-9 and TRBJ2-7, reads DTGVSQNPRHKITKRGQNVTFRCDPISEHNRLYWYRQTLGQGPEFLTYFQNEAQLEKSRLLSDRFSAERPKGSFSTLEIQRTEQGDSAMYLCASNEGSGGYGEQYFGPGTRLTVT.

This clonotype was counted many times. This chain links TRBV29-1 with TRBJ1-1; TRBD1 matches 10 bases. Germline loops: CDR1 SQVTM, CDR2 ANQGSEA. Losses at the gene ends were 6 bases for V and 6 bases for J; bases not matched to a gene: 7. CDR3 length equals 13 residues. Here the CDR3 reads CSVQDRGLAEAFF. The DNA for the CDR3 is TGCAGCGTCCAGGACAGGGGGTTAGCTGAAGCTTTCTTT.

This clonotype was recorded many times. The CDR3 spells CSAGAGSTEAFF. The CDR3 DNA sequence: TGCAGTGCTGGGGCAGGCAGTACTGAAGCTTTCTTT. The chain joins TRBV20-1 to TRBJ1-1, with a tentative D call TRBD1 (5 bases). The germline V gene encodes CDR1 DFQATT and CDR2 SNEGSKA (reference sequence). The CDR3 sequence is 12 residues long. V was trimmed by 5 bases and J by 5 bases, leaving 12 bases between them.